This T cell receptor (beta chain) came from a study of blood T cell repertoires in COVID-19. For the study at large: PBMCs, B-cell-depleted T cells, or T cells provided the cDNA or gDNA that made up the material.

Trimming at V came to 4 bases and at J to 9 bases, leaving 7 bases not matched to a gene. Germline V gene lookup returns CDR1 LGHDT and CDR2 YNNKEL (reference sequence). The CDR3 is 15 amino acids. Method: immunoSEQ multiplex PCR; TCRdb's copy keeps in-frame clones and lacks some. The table includes about 89,000 clones, over 60% detected once. The rearrangement links TRBV3-1 (or the pseudogene TRBV3-2) to TRBJ2-1, with 12 bases lining up with TRBD2. This TCR was recovered from a human donor in a cohort sampled during active COVID-19. Sequenced sample: peripheral blood. The CDR3 loop reads CASSPRLAGDPEQFF. In DNA, the CDR3 is TGTGCCAGCAGCCCAAGACTAGCGGGAGACCCTGAGCAGTTCTTC.